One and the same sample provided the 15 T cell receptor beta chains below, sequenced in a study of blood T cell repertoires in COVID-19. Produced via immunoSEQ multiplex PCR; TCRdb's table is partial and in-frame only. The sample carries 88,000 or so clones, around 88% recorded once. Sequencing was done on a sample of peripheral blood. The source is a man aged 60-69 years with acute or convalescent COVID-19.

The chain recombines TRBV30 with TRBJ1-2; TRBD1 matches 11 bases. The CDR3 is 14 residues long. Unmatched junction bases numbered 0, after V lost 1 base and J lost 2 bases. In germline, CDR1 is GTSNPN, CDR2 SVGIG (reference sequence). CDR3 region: CAWSGDRGNYGYTF. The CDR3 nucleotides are TGTGCCTGGAGTGGGGACAGGGGGAACTATGGCTACACCTTC.

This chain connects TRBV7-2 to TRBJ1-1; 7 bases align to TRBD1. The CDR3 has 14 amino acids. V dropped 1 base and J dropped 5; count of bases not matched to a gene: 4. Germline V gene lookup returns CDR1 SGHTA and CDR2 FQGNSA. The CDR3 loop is CASSLGGGGTEAFF. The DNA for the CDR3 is TGTGCCAGCAGCTTAGGAGGGGGCGGGACTGAAGCTTTCTTT.

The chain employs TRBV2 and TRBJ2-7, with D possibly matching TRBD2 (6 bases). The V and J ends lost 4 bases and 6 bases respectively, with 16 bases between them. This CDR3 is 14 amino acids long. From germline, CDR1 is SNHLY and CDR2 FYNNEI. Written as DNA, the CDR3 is TGTGCCAGCAGTGTTCTCAAGGGTAGCGGCGAGCAGTACTTC. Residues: CASSVLKGSGEQYF.

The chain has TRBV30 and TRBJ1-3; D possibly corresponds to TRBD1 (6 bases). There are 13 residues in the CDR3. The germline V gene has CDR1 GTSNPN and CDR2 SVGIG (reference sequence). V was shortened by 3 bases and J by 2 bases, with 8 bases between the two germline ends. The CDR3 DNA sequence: TGTGCCTGGAGGGCAGGGGCTGGAAACACCATATATTTT. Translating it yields CAWRAGAGNTIYF.

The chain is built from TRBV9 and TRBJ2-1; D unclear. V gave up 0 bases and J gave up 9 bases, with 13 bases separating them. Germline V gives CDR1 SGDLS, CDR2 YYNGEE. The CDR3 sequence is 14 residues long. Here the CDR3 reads CASSVGSAPLEQFF. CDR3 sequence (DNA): TGTGCCAGCAGCGTAGGGAGTGCTCCTCTTGAGCAGTTCTTC.

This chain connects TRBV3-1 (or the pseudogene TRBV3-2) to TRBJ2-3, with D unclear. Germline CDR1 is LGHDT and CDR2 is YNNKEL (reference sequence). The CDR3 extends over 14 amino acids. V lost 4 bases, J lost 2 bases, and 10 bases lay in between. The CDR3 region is CASSPTINTDTQYF. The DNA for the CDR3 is TGTGCCAGCAGCCCTACGATCAACACAGATACGCAGTATTTT.

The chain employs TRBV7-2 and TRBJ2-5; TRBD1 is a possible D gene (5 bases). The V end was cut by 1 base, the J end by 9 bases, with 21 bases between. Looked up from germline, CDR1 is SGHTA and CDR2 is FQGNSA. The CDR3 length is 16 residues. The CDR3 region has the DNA TGTGCCAGCAGCTTAGTACAAGCCCAGGGCCTTTATCCCCAGTACTTC. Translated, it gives CASSLVQAQGLYPQYF.

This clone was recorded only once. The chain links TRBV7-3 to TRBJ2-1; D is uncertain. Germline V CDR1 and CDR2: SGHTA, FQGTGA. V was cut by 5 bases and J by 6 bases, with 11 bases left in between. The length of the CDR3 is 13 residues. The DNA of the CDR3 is TGTGCCAGCAGCCCCTTTAGTAGCAATGAGCAGTTCTTC. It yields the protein CASSPFSSNEQFF.

The CDR3 is CASSFQDSDNEKLFF. As DNA, the CDR3 is TGTGCCAGCAGTTTCCAGGACAGCGATAATGAAAAACTGTTTTTT. The chain links TRBV6-5 to TRBJ1-4; weak D call: TRBD1 (6 bases). The germline CDR1 and CDR2 sequences are MNHEY and SVGAGI. The CDR3 loop spans 15 amino acids. The V end was cut by 4 bases, the J end by 4 bases, with 13 bases between.

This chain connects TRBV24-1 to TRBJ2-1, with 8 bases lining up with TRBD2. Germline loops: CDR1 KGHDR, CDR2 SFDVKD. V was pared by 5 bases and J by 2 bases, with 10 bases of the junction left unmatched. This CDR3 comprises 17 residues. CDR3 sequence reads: CATSGSQLAVPYNEQFF. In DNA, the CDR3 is TGTGCCACCAGTGGCTCCCAACTAGCGGTGCCCTACAATGAGCAGTTCTTC.

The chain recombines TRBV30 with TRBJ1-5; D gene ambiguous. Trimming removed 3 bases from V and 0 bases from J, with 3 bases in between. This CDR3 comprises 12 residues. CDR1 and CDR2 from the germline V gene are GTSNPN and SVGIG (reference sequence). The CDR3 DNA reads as TGTGCCTGGAGCCTTAGCAATCAGCCCCAGCATTTT. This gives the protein CAWSLSNQPQHF.

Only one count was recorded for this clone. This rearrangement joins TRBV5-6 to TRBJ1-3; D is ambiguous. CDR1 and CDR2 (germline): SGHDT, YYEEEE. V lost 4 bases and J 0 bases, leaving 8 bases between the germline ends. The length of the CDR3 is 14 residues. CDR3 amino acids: CASSRGFSGNTIYF. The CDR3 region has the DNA TGTGCCAGCAGCCGCGGATTCTCTGGAAACACCATATATTTT.

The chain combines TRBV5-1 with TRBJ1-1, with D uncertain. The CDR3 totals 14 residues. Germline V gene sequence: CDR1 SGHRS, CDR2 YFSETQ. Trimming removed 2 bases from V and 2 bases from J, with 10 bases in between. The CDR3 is CASSFARTNTEAFF. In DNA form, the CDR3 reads TGCGCCAGCAGCTTCGCCAGGACTAACACTGAAGCTTTCTTT. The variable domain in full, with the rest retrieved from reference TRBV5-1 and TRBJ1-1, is KAGVTQTPRYLIKTRGQQVTLSCSPISGHRSVSWYQQTPGQGLQFLFEYFSETQRNKGNFPGRFSGRQFSNSRSEMNVSTLELGDSALYLCASSFARTNTEAFFGQGTRLTVV.

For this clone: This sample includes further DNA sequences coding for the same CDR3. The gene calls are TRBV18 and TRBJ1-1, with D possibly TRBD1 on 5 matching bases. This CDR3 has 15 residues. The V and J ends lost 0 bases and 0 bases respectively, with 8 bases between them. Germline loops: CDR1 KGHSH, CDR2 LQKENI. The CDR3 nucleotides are TGTGCCAGCTCACCACCTACAGGTGTGAACACTGAAGCTTTCTTT. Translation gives CASSPPTGVNTEAFF.

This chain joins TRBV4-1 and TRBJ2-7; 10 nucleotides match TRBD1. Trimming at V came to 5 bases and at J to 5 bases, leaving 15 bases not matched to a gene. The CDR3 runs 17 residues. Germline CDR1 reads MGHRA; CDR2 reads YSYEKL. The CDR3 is CASSAILKGQGGNEQYF. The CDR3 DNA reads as TGCGCCAGCAGCGCAATATTGAAAGGACAGGGGGGAAACGAGCAGTACTTC.